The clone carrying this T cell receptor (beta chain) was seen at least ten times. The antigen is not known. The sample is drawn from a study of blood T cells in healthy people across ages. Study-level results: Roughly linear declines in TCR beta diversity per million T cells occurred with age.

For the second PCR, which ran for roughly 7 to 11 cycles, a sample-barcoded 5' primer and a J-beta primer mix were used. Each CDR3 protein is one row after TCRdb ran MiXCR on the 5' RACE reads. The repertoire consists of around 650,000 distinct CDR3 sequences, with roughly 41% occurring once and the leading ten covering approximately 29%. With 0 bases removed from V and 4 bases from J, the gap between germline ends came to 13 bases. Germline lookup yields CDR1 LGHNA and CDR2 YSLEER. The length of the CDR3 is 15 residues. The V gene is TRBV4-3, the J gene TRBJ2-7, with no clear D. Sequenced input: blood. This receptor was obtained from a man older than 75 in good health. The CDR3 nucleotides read TGCGCCAGCAGCCAAGAAGAGATGGAGACGTACGAGCAGTACTTC. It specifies CASSQEEMETYEQYF.